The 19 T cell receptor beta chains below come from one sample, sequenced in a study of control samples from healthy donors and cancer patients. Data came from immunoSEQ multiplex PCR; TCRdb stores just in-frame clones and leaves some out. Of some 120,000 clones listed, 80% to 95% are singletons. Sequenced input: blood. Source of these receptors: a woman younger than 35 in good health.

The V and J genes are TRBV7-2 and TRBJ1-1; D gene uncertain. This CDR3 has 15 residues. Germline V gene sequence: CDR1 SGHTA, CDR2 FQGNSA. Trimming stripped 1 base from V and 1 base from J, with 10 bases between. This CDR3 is CASSLGGPPNTEAFF. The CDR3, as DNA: TGTGCCAGCAGCTTAGGGGGTCCCCCGAACACTGAAGCTTTCTTT.

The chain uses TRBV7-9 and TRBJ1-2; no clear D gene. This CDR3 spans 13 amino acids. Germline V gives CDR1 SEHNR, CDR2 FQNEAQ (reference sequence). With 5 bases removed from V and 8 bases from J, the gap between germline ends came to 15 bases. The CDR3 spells CASSQTGSGGYTF. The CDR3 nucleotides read TGTGCCAGCAGCCAGACCGGGTCGGGCGGCTACACCTTC.

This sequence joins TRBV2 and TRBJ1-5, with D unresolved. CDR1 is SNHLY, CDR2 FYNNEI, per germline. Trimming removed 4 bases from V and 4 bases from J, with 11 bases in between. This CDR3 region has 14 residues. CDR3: CASSGRNTNQPQHF. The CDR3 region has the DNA TGTGCCAGCAGTGGGAGGAATACTAATCAGCCCCAGCATTTT.

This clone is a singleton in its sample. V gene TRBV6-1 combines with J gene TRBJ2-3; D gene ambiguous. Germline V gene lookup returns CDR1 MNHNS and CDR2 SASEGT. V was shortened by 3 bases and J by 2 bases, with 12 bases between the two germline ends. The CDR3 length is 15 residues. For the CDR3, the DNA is TGTGCCAGCAGTGATTACCCGTTCAACACAGATACGCAGTATTTT. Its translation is CASSDYPFNTDTQYF.

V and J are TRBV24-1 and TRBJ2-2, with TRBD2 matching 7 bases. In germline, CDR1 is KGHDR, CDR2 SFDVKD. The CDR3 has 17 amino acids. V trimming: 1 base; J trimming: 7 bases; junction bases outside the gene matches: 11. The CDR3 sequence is CATSDFGWEGLGGELFF. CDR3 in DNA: TGTGCCACCAGTGATTTTGGATGGGAGGGCCTTGGCGGGGAGCTGTTTTTT.

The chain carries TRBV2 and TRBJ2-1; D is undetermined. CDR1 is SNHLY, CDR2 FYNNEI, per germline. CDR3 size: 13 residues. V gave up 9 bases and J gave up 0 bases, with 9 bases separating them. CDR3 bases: TGTGCCAGTCGCGAAAGCTCCTACAATGAGCAGTTCTTC. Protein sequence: CASRESSYNEQFF.

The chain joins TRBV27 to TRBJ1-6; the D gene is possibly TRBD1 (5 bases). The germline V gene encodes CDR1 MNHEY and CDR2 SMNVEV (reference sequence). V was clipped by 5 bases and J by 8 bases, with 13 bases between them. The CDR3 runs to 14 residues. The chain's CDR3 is CASSTGTADSPLHF. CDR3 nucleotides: TGTGCCAGCAGTACCGGGACTGCGGATTCACCCCTCCACTTT.

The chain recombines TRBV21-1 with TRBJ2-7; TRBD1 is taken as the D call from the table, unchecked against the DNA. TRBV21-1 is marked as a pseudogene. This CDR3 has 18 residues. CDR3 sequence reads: CASSTLSRGSLSSYEQYF. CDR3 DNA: TGTGCCAGCAGCACTTTGTCAAGGGGCAGCCTGAGCTCCTACGAGCAGTACTTC.

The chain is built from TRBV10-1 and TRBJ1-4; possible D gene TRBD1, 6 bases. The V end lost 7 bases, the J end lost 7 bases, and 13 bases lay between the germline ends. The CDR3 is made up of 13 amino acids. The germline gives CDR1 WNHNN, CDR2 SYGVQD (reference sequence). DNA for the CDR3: TGCGCCAGCATTGGGTTCAGGGGTGAAAAACTGTTTTTT. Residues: CASIGFRGEKLFF.

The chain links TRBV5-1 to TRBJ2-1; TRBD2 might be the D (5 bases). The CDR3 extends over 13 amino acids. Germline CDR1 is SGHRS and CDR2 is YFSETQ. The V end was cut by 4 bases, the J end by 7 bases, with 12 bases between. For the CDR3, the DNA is TGCGCCAGCAGCCCCGGACTTCTGAATGAGCAGTTCTTC. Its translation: CASSPGLLNEQFF.

The CDR3 nucleotides read TGTGCCAGCAGCCCACCCATGACAGGGCAGATCTATGGCTACACCTTC. Translating it yields CASSPPMTGQIYGYTF. The chain uses TRBV3-1 (or the pseudogene TRBV3-2) and TRBJ1-2; 7 bases agree with TRBD1. The CDR3 is 16 residues long. V shed 4 bases, J shed 4 bases, and the junction held 12 bases outside the gene matches. Germline lookup yields CDR1 LGHDT and CDR2 YNNKEL (reference sequence).

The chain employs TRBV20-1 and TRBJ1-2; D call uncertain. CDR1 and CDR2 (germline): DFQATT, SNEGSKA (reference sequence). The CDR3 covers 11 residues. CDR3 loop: CSYTALYGYTF. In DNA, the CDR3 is TGCAGCTATACGGCCCTCTATGGCTACACCTTC.

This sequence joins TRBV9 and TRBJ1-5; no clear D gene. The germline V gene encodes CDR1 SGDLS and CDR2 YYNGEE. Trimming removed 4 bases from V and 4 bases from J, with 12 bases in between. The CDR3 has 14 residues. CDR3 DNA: TGTGCCAGCAGCCGAGGTTCTCGGAATCAGCCCCAGCATTTT. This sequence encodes CASSRGSRNQPQHF.

The CDR3 DNA reads TGTGCCAGCAGTGTTAATCCTAGTTACACCGGGGAGCTGTTTTTT. Its protein product is CASSVNPSYTGELFF. The rearrangement uses TRBV2 and TRBJ2-2, with D unresolved. Trimming took off 4 bases at V and 3 bases at J, with 12 bases between the two ends. CDR1 SNHLY and CDR2 FYNNEI come from the germline V gene. This CDR3 has 15 residues. The full variable domain, with the rest looked up from reference TRBV2 and TRBJ2-2, is EPEVTQTPSHQVTQMGQEVILRCVPISNHLYFYWYRQILGQKVEFLVSFYNNEISEKSEIFDDQFSVERPDGSNFTLKIRSTKLEDSAMYFCASSVNPSYTGELFFGEGSRLTVL.

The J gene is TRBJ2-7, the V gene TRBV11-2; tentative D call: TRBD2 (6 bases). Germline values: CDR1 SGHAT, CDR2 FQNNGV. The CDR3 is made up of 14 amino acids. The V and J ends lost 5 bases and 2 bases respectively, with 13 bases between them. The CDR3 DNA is TGTGCCAGCAGCCCACGGAGGGGCCCCTACGAGCAGTACTTC. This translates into CASSPRRGPYEQYF. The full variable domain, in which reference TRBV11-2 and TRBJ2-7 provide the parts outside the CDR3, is EAGVAQSPRYKIIEKRQSVAFWCNPISGHATLYWYQQILGQGPKLLIQFQNNGVVDDSQLPKDRFSAERLKGVDSTLKIQPAKLEDSAVYLCASSPRRGPYEQYFGPGTRLTVT.

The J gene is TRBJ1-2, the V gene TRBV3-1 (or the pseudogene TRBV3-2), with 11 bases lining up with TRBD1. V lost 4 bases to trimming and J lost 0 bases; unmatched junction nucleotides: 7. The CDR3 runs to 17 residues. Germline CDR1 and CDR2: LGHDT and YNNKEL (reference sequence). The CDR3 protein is CASSLLGQGATNYGYTF. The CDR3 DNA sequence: TGTGCCAGCAGCCTTCTTGGACAGGGGGCCACTAACTATGGCTACACCTTC.

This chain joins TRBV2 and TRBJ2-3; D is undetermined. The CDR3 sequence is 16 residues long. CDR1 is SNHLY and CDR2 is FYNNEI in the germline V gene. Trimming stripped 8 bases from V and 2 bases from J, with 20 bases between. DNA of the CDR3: TGTGCCAGCTACGGAGAGCGAGTAGACGACACAGATACGCAGTATTTT. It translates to CASYGERVDDTDTQYF.

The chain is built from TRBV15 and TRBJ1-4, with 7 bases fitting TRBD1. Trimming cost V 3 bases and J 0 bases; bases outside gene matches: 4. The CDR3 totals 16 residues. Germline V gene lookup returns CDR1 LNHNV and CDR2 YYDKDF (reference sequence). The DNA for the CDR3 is TGTGCCACCAGCAGGGACAGGTTCGCAACTAATGAAAAACTGTTTTTT. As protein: CATSRDRFATNEKLFF.

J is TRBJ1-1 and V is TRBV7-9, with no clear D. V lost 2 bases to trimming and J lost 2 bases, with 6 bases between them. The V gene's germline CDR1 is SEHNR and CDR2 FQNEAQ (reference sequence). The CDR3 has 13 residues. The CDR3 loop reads CASSLSSNTEAFF. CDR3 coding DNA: TGTGCCAGCAGCTTATCCTCAAACACTGAAGCTTTCTTT.